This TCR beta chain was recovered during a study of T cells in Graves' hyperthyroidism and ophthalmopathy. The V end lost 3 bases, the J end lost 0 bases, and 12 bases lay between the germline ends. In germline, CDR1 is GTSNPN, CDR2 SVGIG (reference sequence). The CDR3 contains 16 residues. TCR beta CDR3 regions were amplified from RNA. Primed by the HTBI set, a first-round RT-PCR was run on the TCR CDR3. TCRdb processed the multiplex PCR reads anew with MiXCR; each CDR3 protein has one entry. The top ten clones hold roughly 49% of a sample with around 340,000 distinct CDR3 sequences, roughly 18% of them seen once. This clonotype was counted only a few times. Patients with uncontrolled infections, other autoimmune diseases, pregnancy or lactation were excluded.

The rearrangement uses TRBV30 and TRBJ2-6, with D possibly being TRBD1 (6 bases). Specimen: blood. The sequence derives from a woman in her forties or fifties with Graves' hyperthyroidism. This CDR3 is CAWRGTGISGANVLTF. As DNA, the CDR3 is TGTGCCTGGAGGGGTACAGGGATCTCTGGGGCCAACGTCCTGACTTTC.